The 27 T cell receptor beta chains below all came from one sample that was sequenced in a study of blood T cell repertoires in COVID-19. Measured with immunoSEQ multiplex PCR; TCRdb has only the in-frame clones, and not every one. The data show approximately 270,000 clones, with approximately 85% seen just once and approximately 11% held by the top ten. Sequenced input: peripheral blood. The origin of the receptors is a woman aged 70 to 79 with acute or convalescent COVID-19.

The chain uses TRBV7-2 and TRBJ2-5; D might be TRBD1 (5 bases). V was shortened by 3 bases and J by 6 bases, with 14 bases between the two germline ends. This CDR3 is 14 amino acids long. Looked up from germline, CDR1 is SGHTA and CDR2 is FQGNSA. The CDR3 reads CASSFAGSVKTQYF. The CDR3 region has the DNA TGTGCCAGCAGCTTTGCAGGGTCCGTGAAGACCCAGTACTTC. Complete variable domain (other parts from reference TRBV7-2 and TRBJ2-5): GAGVSQSPSNKVTEKGKDVELRCDPISGHTALYWYRQSLGQGLEFLIYFQGNSAPDKSGLPSDRFSAERTGGSVSTLTIQRTQQEDSAVYLCASSFAGSVKTQYFGPGTRLLVL.

The rearrangement uses TRBV2 and TRBJ2-1; 13 bases agree with TRBD2. Germline CDR1 and CDR2: SNHLY and FYNNEI. The trim removed 6 bases at V and 5 bases at J, leaving 4 bases unmatched. The CDR3 length is 15 residues. The DNA of the CDR3 is TGTGCCAGCAGGGGACTAGCGGGACCGAACAATGAGCAGTTCTTC. Protein: CASRGLAGPNNEQFF.

This clone was picked up a small number of times. The V call is TRBV19, the J call TRBJ1-1; 8 bases agree with TRBD1. V shed 6 bases, J shed 1 base, and the junction held 7 bases outside the gene matches. Germline V gene sequence: CDR1 LNHDA, CDR2 SQIVND (reference sequence). The CDR3 length is 15 residues. The CDR3 is CASSANTGGNTEAFF. In DNA form, the CDR3 reads TGTGCCAGTAGCGCGAATACAGGGGGGAACACTGAAGCTTTCTTT.

The CDR3 loop is CASRKPGQGTNSPLHF. The CDR3 bases are TGCGCCAGCAGAAAACCGGGACAGGGGACTAATTCACCCCTCCACTTT. This chain connects TRBV4-1 to TRBJ1-6; 10 bases match TRBD1. From germline, CDR1 is MGHRA and CDR2 YSYEKL. V dropped 6 bases and J dropped 6; count of bases not matched to a gene: 8. The CDR3 is 16 residues long.

The chain uses TRBV5-1 and TRBJ2-1; D is unclear. Germline assignment: CDR1 SGHRS and CDR2 YFSETQ. This CDR3 spans 11 amino acids. Trimming took off 5 bases at V and 6 bases at J, with 6 bases between the two ends. CDR3 in amino acids: CASRLINEQFF. Written as DNA, the CDR3 is TGCGCCAGCAGGCTAATCAATGAGCAGTTCTTC.

The chain carries TRBV4-1 and TRBJ1-3; TRBD1 agrees at 8 bases. The germline V gene has CDR1 MGHRA and CDR2 YSYEKL. The V segment lost 2 bases and the J segment 8 bases; nucleotides outside the gene matches: 8. The CDR3 totals 15 residues. Written as DNA, the CDR3 is TGCGCCAGCAGCCAATACGACAGGGGAAGATACACCATATATTTT. Amino acid sequence: CASSQYDRGRYTIYF.

This sequence joins TRBV27 and TRBJ1-4; D is unclear. V was pared by 8 bases and J by 3 bases, with 13 bases between. The germline V gene encodes CDR1 MNHEY and CDR2 SMNVEV (reference sequence). The CDR3 is 14 residues long. In DNA form, the CDR3 reads TGTGCCAGCCGGTTCGGACTGGCTAATGAAAAACTGTTTTTT. Its protein is CASRFGLANEKLFF.

The chain has TRBV3-1 (or the pseudogene TRBV3-2) and TRBJ1-6, with D perhaps TRBD1 (5 bases). There are 13 residues in the CDR3. CDR1 is LGHDT and CDR2 is YNNKEL in the germline V gene (reference sequence). V lost 8 bases and J 8 bases, leaving 13 bases between the germline ends. CDR3 loop: CASATALDSPLHF. The CDR3 DNA sequence: TGTGCCAGCGCGACAGCCCTAGATTCACCCCTCCACTTT.

This clone occurred a few times. The chain is built from TRBV7-2 and TRBJ2-2; 9 bases agree with TRBD2. Per the germline V gene, CDR1 is SGHTA and CDR2 is FQGNSA. The V segment lost 1 base and the J segment 6 bases; nucleotides outside the gene matches: 3. The CDR3 length is 15 residues. The CDR3 spells CASSLGGGAPGELFF. The CDR3 coding sequence is TGTGCCAGCAGCTTAGGCGGGGGGGCCCCCGGGGAGCTGTTTTTT. Filled out from reference TRBV7-2 and TRBJ2-2, the complete variable domain reads GAGVSQSPSNKVTEKGKDVELRCDPISGHTALYWYRQSLGQGLEFLIYFQGNSAPDKSGLPSDRFSAERTGGSVSTLTIQRTQQEDSAVYLCASSLGGGAPGELFFGEGSRLTVL.

This CDR3 reads CASSRGGWETQYF. The CDR3, as DNA: TGTGCCAGCAGTAGAGGGGGCTGGGAGACCCAGTACTTC. The rearrangement links TRBV11-2 to TRBJ2-5; TRBD1 matches 7 bases. Losses at the gene ends were 6 bases for V and 5 bases for J; bases not matched to a gene: 6. The germline CDR1 and CDR2 sequences are SGHAT and FQNNGV. The length of the CDR3 is 13 residues.

The chain employs TRBV6-9 and TRBJ2-3; 12 bases are a match to TRBD2. This CDR3 spans 19 amino acids. V lost 4 bases, J lost 1 base, and 12 bases stayed unmatched. The germline V gene encodes CDR1 MNHGY and CDR2 SVAAGI. The CDR3 reads CASSSRLAGARGGTDTQYF. The CDR3 bases are TGTGCCAGCAGTTCCCGACTAGCGGGGGCCAGGGGTGGCACAGATACGCAGTATTTT.

The chain joins TRBV7-8 to TRBJ2-7; D is possibly TRBD2 (6 bases). The V end was cut by 2 bases, the J end by 1 base, with 12 bases between. The CDR3 is 15 amino acids. CDR1 and CDR2 (germline): SGHVS, FQNEAQ. CDR3 nucleotide sequence: TGTGCCAGCAGCTTATTCGGGGGTCAGTCCTACGAGCAGTACTTC. The encoded protein is CASSLFGGQSYEQYF.

The chain uses TRBV5-1 and TRBJ2-1, with D unclear. CDR1 and CDR2 from the germline V gene are SGHRS and YFSETQ. Trimming cost V 0 bases and J 2 bases, with 12 bases left between them. There are 16 residues in the CDR3. The CDR3 region has the DNA TGCGCCAGCAGCTTGGGAGGCGGCCAAACCTACAATGAGCAGTTCTTC. Amino acids: CASSLGGGQTYNEQFF.

V gene TRBV6-5 combines with J gene TRBJ1-1; D not certain. Trimming removed 4 bases from V and 2 bases from J, with 11 bases in between. This CDR3 contains 14 residues. Per the germline V gene, CDR1 is MNHEY and CDR2 is SVGAGI. CDR3 coding DNA: TGTGCCAGCAGTTTGAGTAGGAGTAACACTGAAGCTTTCTTT. Its protein product is CASSLSRSNTEAFF.

The chain recombines TRBV6-6 with TRBJ1-1; D remains ambiguous. Germline loops: CDR1 MNHNY, CDR2 SVGAGI (reference sequence). The V end was cut by 0 bases, the J end by 13 bases, with 9 bases between. CDR3 length: 11 amino acids. The CDR3 is CASSYSGLNFF. The CDR3 DNA sequence: TGTGCCAGCAGTTACTCAGGACTGAATTTCTTT.

J is TRBJ1-2 and V is TRBV9, with 10 bases lining up with TRBD1. Trimming cost V 3 bases and J 8 bases; bases outside gene matches: 7. Germline lookup yields CDR1 SGDLS and CDR2 YYNGEE. The CDR3 sequence is 14 residues long. The CDR3 protein is CASSAGTGDKGYTF. The DNA for the CDR3 is TGTGCCAGCAGCGCCGGGACAGGGGATAAGGGCTACACCTTC. Full variable domain (outside the CDR3, taken from reference TRBV9 and TRBJ1-2): DSGVTQTPKHLITATGQRVTLRCSPRSGDLSVYWYQQSLDQGLQFLIQYYNGEERAKGNILERFSAQQFPDLHSELNLSSLELGDSALYFCASSAGTGDKGYTFGSGTRLTVV.

The chain uses TRBV5-5 and TRBJ1-2; D is uncertain. The V end was cut by 0 bases, the J end by 0 bases, with 9 bases between. This CDR3 spans 15 amino acids. Per the germline V gene, CDR1 is SGHKS and CDR2 is YYEKEE (reference sequence). This CDR3 reads CASSLAAGANYGYTF. As DNA, the CDR3 is TGTGCCAGCAGCTTGGCGGCAGGCGCTAACTATGGCTACACCTTC.

The chain couples TRBV2 to TRBJ1-5, with D possibly TRBD1 on 5 matching bases. Germline CDR1 is SNHLY and CDR2 is FYNNEI. Trimming pared 8 bases from V and 5 bases from J, leaving 7 bases between. CDR3 size: 11 residues. The CDR3 is CASGGDQPQHF. CDR3 coding DNA: TGTGCCAGCGGGGGGGATCAGCCCCAGCATTTT. Full variable domain (rest looked up from reference TRBV2 and TRBJ1-5): EPEVTQTPSHQVTQMGQEVILRCVPISNHLYFYWYRQILGQKVEFLVSFYNNEISEKSEIFDDQFSVERPDGSNFTLKIRSTKLEDSAMYFCASGGDQPQHFGDGTRLSIL.

V and J are TRBV3-1 (or the pseudogene TRBV3-2) and TRBJ2-2, with TRBD2 matching over 10 bases. CDR1 is LGHDT and CDR2 is YNNKEL in the germline V gene (reference sequence). V gave up 6 bases and J gave up 4 bases; unmatched junction bases: 5. The CDR3 spans 15 residues. DNA for the CDR3: TGTGCCAGCAGGACCTCTAGCGGGGGCACCGGGGAGCTGTTTTTT. Encoded protein: CASRTSSGGTGELFF.

V is TRBV3-1 (or the pseudogene TRBV3-2) and J is TRBJ2-2; TRBD2 might be the D (5 bases). This CDR3 has 17 residues. Between the trimmed V and J ends, which lost 6 bases and 0 bases, there was a span of 17 bases. The germline gives CDR1 LGHDT, CDR2 YNNKEL (reference sequence). CDR3 region: CASSFRAEPTNTGELFF. Written as DNA, the CDR3 is TGTGCCAGCAGTTTTAGAGCGGAACCAACGAACACCGGGGAGCTGTTTTTT.

The chain is built from TRBV18 and TRBJ1-1, with 8 positions matching TRBD1. The CDR3 covers 18 residues. Trimming cost V 2 bases and J 0 bases; bases outside gene matches: 11. Germline values: CDR1 KGHSH, CDR2 LQKENI. The CDR3 protein is CASSPSGQGLRLNTEAFF. Written as DNA, the CDR3 is TGTGCCAGCTCACCATCTGGACAGGGCTTGAGACTGAACACTGAAGCTTTCTTT.

This sequence joins TRBV5-4 and TRBJ1-4, with 8 bases fitting TRBD1. CDR1 is SGHNT, CDR2 YYREEE, per germline (reference sequence). V gave up 4 bases and J gave up 8 bases; unmatched junction bases: 10. The CDR3 consists of 15 residues. CDR3 region: CASSPRTGTKEKLFF. The CDR3 region has the DNA TGTGCCAGCAGCCCCAGGACAGGGACAAAAGAAAAACTGTTTTTT.

This clone has just one count. CDR3 sequence reads: CASSPPDRRYLANEQFF. The DNA for the CDR3 is TGTGCCAGCTCACCACCTGACAGGAGGTATCTTGCGAATGAGCAGTTCTTC. The chain has TRBV18 and TRBJ2-1, with D maybe TRBD1 (6 bases). Germline loops: CDR1 KGHSH, CDR2 LQKENI. This CDR3 contains 17 residues. V was clipped by 0 bases and J by 7 bases, with 19 bases between them.

A remark on this clone: Other DNA variants within this sample encode the same CDR3. J is TRBJ2-3 and V is TRBV5-6; TRBD2 matches 8 bases. After removal of 2 bases from V and 2 bases from J, the junction contained 4 bases not matched to a gene. The CDR3 is 15 residues long. Germline V lookup: CDR1 SGHDT, CDR2 YYEEEE. CDR3 sequence reads: CASSLSGGSTDTQYF. The CDR3 nucleotides are TGTGCCAGCAGCTTAAGCGGGGGTTCCACAGATACGCAGTATTTT.

The gene calls are TRBV21-1 and TRBJ2-4; the table's D gene call, TRBD2, was not cross checked with the DNA. TRBV21-1 is marked as a pseudogene. The CDR3 has 17 residues. The CDR3 DNA sequence: TGTGCCAGCAGCAACTTTAGCGGGGCGGGGGCCAAAAACATTCAGTACTTC. This encodes CASSNFSGAGAKNIQYF.

This clone appeared a single time. The V call is TRBV11-2, the J call TRBJ1-1; weak D call: TRBD1 (5 bases). V lost 7 bases, J lost 0 bases, and 15 bases lay in between. Germline assignment: CDR1 SGHAT and CDR2 FQNNGV. The CDR3 runs to 15 residues. The CDR3 DNA sequence: TGTGCCAGCATCCCAGGGCGTCCCTTGAACACTGAAGCTTTCTTT. Its protein product is CASIPGRPLNTEAFF. Full variable domain (rest looked up from reference TRBV11-2 and TRBJ1-1): EAGVAQSPRYKIIEKRQSVAFWCNPISGHATLYWYQQILGQGPKLLIQFQNNGVVDDSQLPKDRFSAERLKGVDSTLKIQPAKLEDSAVYLCASIPGRPLNTEAFFGQGTRLTVV.

This chain links TRBV5-1 with TRBJ2-5, with 8 bases identical to TRBD2. Germline-derived CDR1 and CDR2 are SGHRS and YFSETQ. This CDR3 has 17 residues. The V and J ends lost 0 bases and 1 base, in that order; junction bases with no gene match: 8. CDR3 bases: TGCGCCAGCAGCTTGGGTCTGGCGGGGGGTACCCAAGAGACCCAGTACTTC. Protein sequence: CASSLGLAGGTQETQYF.